This T cell receptor (beta chain) was retrieved from a study of T cells after yellow fever vaccination. Study-wide results and caveats: A secondary response was less intense yet reached its peak sooner, at day 5 versus 15.

This clonotype was seen only a few times. Its antigen remains unknown. Germline V gene data show CDR1 as SGHTA and CDR2 as FQGTGA. V was trimmed by 5 bases and J by 2 bases, leaving 22 bases between them. CDR3 length: 18 residues. TCRdb re-called the 5' RACE reads with MiXCR, one entry per CDR3 protein. This repertoire shows some 350,000 distinct CDR3 sequences, 8.5% to 10% found once; its top ten account for roughly 18%. The TCR sequence derives from a young man who received the YFV17D yellow fever vaccine. The material sequenced was PBMCs, taken on the day of the first yellow fever vaccination. The V call is TRBV7-3, the J call TRBJ2-1; no firm D call. The CDR3 protein is CASSTSVIRRQPYNEQFF. DNA of the CDR3: TGTGCCAGCAGCACATCTGTCATCAGGCGCCAGCCCTACAATGAGCAGTTCTTC.